The source of this TCR beta chain is a study of blood T cell repertoires in COVID-19. The CDR3 loop spans 16 amino acids. Germline CDR1 MDHEN, CDR2 SYDVKM. V lost 5 bases to trimming and J lost 5 bases; unmatched junction nucleotides: 12. Under the authors' procedure: The authors estimated nucleated cell counts from reference gene primer amplification. Clones were read by immunoSEQ multiplex PCR, and TCRdb kept only the in-frame ones, dropping some. The DNA was the basis for D and trimming; V, J and clone size are from that table. Here the sample spans more than 450,000 clones, roughly 90% being singletons. Participants were aged roughly 18 to 90 years, lived in roughly 25 US areas, and enrolled virtually. Which cohort a participant joined came from the clinical history participants gave.

The sequence was obtained from a young woman who had recovered from COVID-19. The gene calls are TRBV28 and TRBJ2-1, with 7 bases lining up with TRBD2. Material: PBMCs or T cells enriched from blood (not recorded which). The CDR3, as DNA: TGTGCCAGCAGTGTAGGCGGGGGACCCAGACACAATGAGCAGTTCTTC. It specifies CASSVGGGPRHNEQFF. The full variable domain, its missing parts supplied by reference TRBV28 and TRBJ2-1, is DVKVTQSSRYLVKRTGEKVFLECVQDMDHENMFWYRQDPGLGLRLIYFSYDVKMKEKGDIPEGYSVSREKKERFSLILESASTNQTSMYLCASSVGGGPRHNEQFFGPGTRLTVL.